This is a list of T cell receptor beta chains from one sample in a study of blood T cells in healthy people across ages. TCRdb recomputed calls from the 5' RACE reads with MiXCR, one row per CDR3 protein. The table has some 1,000,000 distinct CDR3 sequences, under 30% seen once. The same specimen was also included in a second study, on T cells of mothers and their children.

The sample was blood. Receptors were obtained from a girl aged 2 to 9 in good health. CDR3s include the opening cysteine and the closing phenylalanine or tryptophan. The D gene is left open where the match is weak. The size of a clone is reported for some rows only, either as once, few or many, or as a class for expanded clones.

V	size	D	J	DNA	CDR3
TRBV20-1	NA	TRBD2	TRBJ2-1	TGCAGTGCTAGAGGCTTCTCGGGACTAGCGGACAACAATGAGCAGTTCTTC	CSARGFSGLADNNEQFF
TRBV6-5	few	TRBD1	TRBJ2-7	TGTGCCAGCAGTTACAGGGACAGGGGCTCCTACGAGCAGTACTTC	CASSYRDRGSYEQYF
TRBV29-1	once	NA	TRBJ2-7	TGCAGTGTTGAAGCGGGCTACTCCTACGAGCAGTACTTC	CSVEAGYSYEQYF
TRBV5-5	few	NA	TRBJ1-2	TGTGCCAGCAGCTTCTTAGGGACTCAGGGCTACACCTTC	CASSFLGTQGYTF
TRBV12-3/TRBV12-4	few	TRBD1	TRBJ2-2	TGTGCCAGCAGATTCCTGACAGGGAGTGCCGGGGAGCTGTTTTTT	CASRFLTGSAGELFF
TRBV29-1	few	TRBD1	TRBJ1-2	TGCAGCGTTGGGACAGGGGATGGTCGAGGCTACACCTTC	CSVGTGDGRGYTF
TRBV4-3	few	NA	TRBJ2-3	TGCGCCAGCAGCCAAGTAGGGCAGGGAGGCCTCACAGATACGCAGTATTTT	CASSQVGQGGLTDTQYF
TRBV3-1	NA	NA	TRBJ2-5	TGTGCCAGCAGCCAAGCAGGCCAGACCCAGTACTTC	CASSQAGQTQYF
TRBV20-1	NA	NA	TRBJ1-4	TGCAGTGCTAGAACAGTACAGGTTGCAAAACTGTTTTTT	CSARTVQVAKLFF
TRBV24-1	NA	NA	TRBJ2-5	TGTGCCACCAGTGGTCCGGACGGCTTGGGGCCCCAGTACTTC	CATSGPDGLGPQYF
TRBV7-3	few	NA	TRBJ2-3	TGTGCCAGCAGCTTAAGAGGGGGGGCCCCAGATACGCAGTATTTT	CASSLRGGAPDTQYF
TRBV20-1	NA	NA	TRBJ2-4	TGCAGTGCCCCGATGGCAGGGTTAGGCAAAAACATTCAGTACTTC	CSAPMAGLGKNIQYF
TRBV29-1	few	TRBD1	TRBJ1-2	TGCAGCGTCACAGGGGGACTCAACTATGGCTACACCTTC	CSVTGGLNYGYTF
TRBV19	NA	TRBD1	TRBJ1-6	TGTGCCAGTAGTATTGAAGGGACAGGGATTTCACCCCTCCACTTT	CASSIEGTGISPLHF
TRBV6-1	few	NA	TRBJ2-5	TGTGCCAGCAGTGAACTTGGATGGGAGACCCAGTACTTC	CASSELGWETQYF